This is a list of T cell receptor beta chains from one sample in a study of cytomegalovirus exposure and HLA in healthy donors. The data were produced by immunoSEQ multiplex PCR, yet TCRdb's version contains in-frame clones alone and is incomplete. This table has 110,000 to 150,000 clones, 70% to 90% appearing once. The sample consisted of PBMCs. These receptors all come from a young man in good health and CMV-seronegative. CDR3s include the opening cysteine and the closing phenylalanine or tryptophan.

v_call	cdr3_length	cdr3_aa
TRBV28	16	CASSSDPGQGLNGYTF
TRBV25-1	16	CASSFERGGENGELFF
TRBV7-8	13	CASSLDRAETQYF
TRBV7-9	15	CASSDQQGFNSPLHF
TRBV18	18	CASSPLTSGGGFYNEQFF
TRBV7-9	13	CASSFGAGETQYF
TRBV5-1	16	CASSLEASGMGETQYF
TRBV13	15	CASSRTGESNYEQYF
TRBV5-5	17	CASSLGGLGGYNYGYTF
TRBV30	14	CAWSTRGTGHGYTF
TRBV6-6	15	CASRPWTGIDYGYTF
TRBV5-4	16	CASSSETGEGPDTQYF
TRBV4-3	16	CASSQGPGTNSYEQYF
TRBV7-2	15	CASSFQGGVPEGYTF
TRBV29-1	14	CSVVGQGKEYGYTF
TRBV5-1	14	CASSYSGIGTEAFF
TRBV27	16	CASSLTSGGNTGELFF
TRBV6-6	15	CASSPGQGLTGELFF
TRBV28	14	CASDQTSSYNEQFF
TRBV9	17	CASSVNWGTGADNEQFF
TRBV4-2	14	CASSQGQGNQPQHF
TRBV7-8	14	CASSPGTANSPLHF
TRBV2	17	CASSEIESGILQVTQYF
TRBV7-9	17	CASSEGRLGTTQNIQYF
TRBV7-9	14	CASSLKGLAYEQYF
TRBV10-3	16	CAISDVLAEITDTQYF
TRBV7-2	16	CASSWDSTISGNTIYF
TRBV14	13	CASSQNRDEKLFF
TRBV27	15	CASSPPEDRVHEQYF
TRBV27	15	CASSLGRSSYNEQFF
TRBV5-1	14	CASSLQGEEQPQHF
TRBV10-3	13	CASLGQLTDTQYF
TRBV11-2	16	CASSLERGGPSYEQYF
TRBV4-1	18	CASSQVAHGSRSTGELFF
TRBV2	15	CASYIRGAGANVLTF
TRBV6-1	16	CASSGRQGSSYNEQFF
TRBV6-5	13	CASSPGTYNEQFF
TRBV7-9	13	CASSLGTPGELFF
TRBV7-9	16	CASRFLTSGRNNEQFF
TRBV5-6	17	CASRTQEPLAGANVLTF
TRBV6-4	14	CASSDSGDRGGYTF